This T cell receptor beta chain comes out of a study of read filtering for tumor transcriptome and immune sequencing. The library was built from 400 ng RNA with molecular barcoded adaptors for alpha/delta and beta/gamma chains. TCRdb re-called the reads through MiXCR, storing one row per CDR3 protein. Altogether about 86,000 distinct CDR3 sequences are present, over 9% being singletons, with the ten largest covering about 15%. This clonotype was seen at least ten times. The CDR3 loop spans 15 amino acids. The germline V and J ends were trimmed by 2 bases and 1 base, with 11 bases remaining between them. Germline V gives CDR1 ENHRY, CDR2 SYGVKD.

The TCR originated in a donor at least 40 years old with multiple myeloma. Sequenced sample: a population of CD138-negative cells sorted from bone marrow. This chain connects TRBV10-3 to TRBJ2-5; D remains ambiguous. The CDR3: CAISETARSQETQYF. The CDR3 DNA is TGTGCCATCAGTGAGACAGCGAGAAGCCAAGAGACCCAGTACTTC.